The TCR beta chain described here comes from a study of T cells in Graves' hyperthyroidism and ophthalmopathy. CDR3 length: 16 residues. After removal of 4 bases from V and 9 bases from J, the junction contained 14 bases not matched to a gene. CDR1 SGDLS and CDR2 YYNGEE come from the germline V gene. It was RNA transcripts that yielded the amplified TCR beta CDR3 regions. HTBI primers were used for first-round RT-PCR of the TCR CDR3. TCRdb redid the calling of the multiplex PCR reads with MiXCR, one entry per CDR3 protein. The data hold roughly 200,000 distinct CDR3 sequences, with about 16% observed a single time. This clonotype has just a few counts.

The chain carries TRBV9 and TRBJ2-5, with TRBD2 identical over 11 bases. The clonotype comes from a man between 35 and 55 years old with Graves' hyperthyroidism. Sequences were obtained from blood. Here the CDR3 DNA reads TGTGCCAGCAGCCCCTCGACTAGCGGGGCCTCCCGAGCCCAGTACTTC. This translates into CASSPSTSGASRAQYF. Using reference TRBV9 and TRBJ2-5 for the parts outside the CDR3, the full variable domain is DSGVTQTPKHLITATGQRVTLRCSPRSGDLSVYWYQQSLDQGLQFLIQYYNGEERAKGNILERFSAQQFPDLHSELNLSSLELGDSALYFCASSPSTSGASRAQYFGPGTRLLVL.